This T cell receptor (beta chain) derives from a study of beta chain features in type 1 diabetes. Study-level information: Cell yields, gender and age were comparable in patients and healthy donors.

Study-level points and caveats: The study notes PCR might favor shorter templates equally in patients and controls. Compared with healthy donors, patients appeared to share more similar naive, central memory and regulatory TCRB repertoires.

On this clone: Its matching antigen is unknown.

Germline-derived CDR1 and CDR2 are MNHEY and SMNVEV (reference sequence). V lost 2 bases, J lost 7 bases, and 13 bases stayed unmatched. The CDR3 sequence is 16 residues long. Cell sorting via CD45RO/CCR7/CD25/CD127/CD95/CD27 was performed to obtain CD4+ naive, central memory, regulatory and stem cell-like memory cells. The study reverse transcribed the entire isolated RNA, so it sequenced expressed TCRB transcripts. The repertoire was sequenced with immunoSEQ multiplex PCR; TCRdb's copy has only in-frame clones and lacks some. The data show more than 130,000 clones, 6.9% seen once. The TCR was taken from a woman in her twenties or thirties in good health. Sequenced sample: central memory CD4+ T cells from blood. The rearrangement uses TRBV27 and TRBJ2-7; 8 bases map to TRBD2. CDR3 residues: CASSLEGGRTRGEQYF. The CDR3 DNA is TGTGCCAGCAGTTTAGAAGGCGGGAGGACCCGTGGGGAGCAGTACTTC.